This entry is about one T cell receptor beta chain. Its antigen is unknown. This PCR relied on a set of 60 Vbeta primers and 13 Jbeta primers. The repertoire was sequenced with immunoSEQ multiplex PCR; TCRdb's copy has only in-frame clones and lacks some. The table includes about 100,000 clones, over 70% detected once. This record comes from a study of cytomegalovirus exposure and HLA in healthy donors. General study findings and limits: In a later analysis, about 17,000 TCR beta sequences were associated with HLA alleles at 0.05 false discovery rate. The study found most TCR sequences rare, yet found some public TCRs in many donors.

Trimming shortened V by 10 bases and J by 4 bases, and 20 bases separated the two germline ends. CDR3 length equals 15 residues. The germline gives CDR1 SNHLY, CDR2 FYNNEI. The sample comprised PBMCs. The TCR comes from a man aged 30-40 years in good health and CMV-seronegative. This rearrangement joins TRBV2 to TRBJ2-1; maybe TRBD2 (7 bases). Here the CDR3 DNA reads TGTGCCATCCTTACAGGGACGGGAGGATACAATGAGCAGTTCTTC. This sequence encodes CAILTGTGGYNEQFF.